The clone carrying this T cell receptor beta chain has a single count. The target antigen is unknown. The junction departs from germline at one end; a sequencing error may be responsible. CDR3 length: 14 residues. Germline V CDR1 and CDR2: SSHAT, FNYEAQ (reference sequence). The sample is drawn from a study of Ad26.COV2.S vaccination and SARS-CoV-2 variants. The table came from immunoSEQ multiplex PCR; TCRdb's copy has only in-frame clones and leaves some out. The table records roughly 420,000 clones, roughly 90% of them present only once. Treatment described: about 20 received Ad26.COV2.S at low or high dose, single or two shots; 5 received placebo; per-sample allocation not given. Sampling was performed 63 days after the first vaccine or placebo injection. Study-level results: Placebo recipients trailed vaccine recipients in spike-specific TCR breadth.

V is TRBV7-7 and J is TRBJ2-5; 7 nucleotides agree with TRBD2. This TCR came from a person between 18 and 59 years old who received the Ad26.COV2.S COVID-19 vaccine or a placebo. The specimen comprised peripheral blood, sampled in a trial of Ad26.COV2.S vaccine versus placebo. The CDR3 sequence is CASSLGTTQETQYF. The CDR3 DNA reads as TGTGCTAGCAGCTTAGGGACTACTCAAGAGACCCAGTACTTC.